This T cell receptor beta chain is drawn from a study of blood T cells in healthy people across ages. Whole-study results and caveats: Across the age range, TCR beta diversity per million T cells fell in a roughly linear way. Donors of long life had a larger count of naive CD4+ cells and greater diversity than aged donors. Any changes in expanded clonotypes were possibly confounded, as donor CMV status remained unknown.

It was with a sample-barcoded 5' primer and a J-beta primer mix that a second PCR of roughly 6 to 12 cycles was run. The template-switch adaptor was a 5' adaptor with 12 random nucleotides. It tagged each cDNA molecule. Via MiXCR, TCRdb re-called the 5' RACE reads, giving one row per CDR3 protein. This sample has fewer than 750,000 distinct CDR3 sequences, with under 65% found just once. The table lists this clonotype with a few counts. Antigen specificity is unknown. Material: blood. This TCR came from an elderly woman in good health.

The CDR3 sequence is CASSPSRDRFGTGPYNEQFF. CDR3 nucleotides: TGCGCCAGCAGCCCGTCCCGGGACAGGTTTGGGACAGGCCCCTACAATGAGCAGTTCTTC. The chain joins TRBV5-1 to TRBJ2-1, with 8 bases fitting TRBD1. Germline V gives CDR1 SGHRS, CDR2 YFSETQ. The CDR3 totals 20 residues. V shed 4 bases and J 2 bases; nucleotides not matched to a gene: 20.